One sample yielded the 28 T cell receptor beta chains listed below, sequenced in a study of STAT3 mutations in large granular lymphocyte leukemia. The study's findings and limits: Every T-LGLL patient had at least one immunodominant TCRbeta clonotype.

For these TCRs, the target antigens are not known. TCRdb's copy holds only in-frame clones and misses some; the assay was immunoSEQ multiplex PCR. In the table there are about 7,700 clones, around 74% of which are singletons. The sample comprised peripheral blood mononuclear cells. The receptor source for this set is a middle-aged woman with T-cell large granular lymphocyte leukemia. Some clones in this sample may be carry-over from other donors' samples.

The chain recombines TRBV6-5 with TRBJ2-7, with D perhaps TRBD1 (6 bases). V lost 0 bases and J lost 3, with 12 bases in between. The CDR3 covers 15 residues. Looked up from germline, CDR1 is MNHEY and CDR2 is SVGAGI. The CDR3 reads CASSYSRQANYEQYF. The CDR3 DNA sequence: TGTGCCAGCAGTTACTCGAGACAGGCAAACTACGAGCAGTACTTC.

This clone was counted between two and nine times. This sequence joins TRBV4-1 and TRBJ1-2; possibly TRBD1 for D (6 bases). This CDR3 spans 15 amino acids. The germline gives CDR1 MGHRA, CDR2 YSYEKL. The V end lost 7 bases, the J end lost 4 bases, and 19 bases lay between the germline ends. CDR3 sequence reads: CASKERQTGTYGYTF. Written as DNA, the CDR3 is TGCGCCAGCAAGGAGCGACAAACAGGGACCTATGGCTACACCTTC.

This clone was seen only once. V gene TRBV6-5 combines with J gene TRBJ1-2; D is ambiguous. The germline V gene encodes CDR1 MNHEY and CDR2 SVGAGI. V dropped 5 bases and J dropped 3 bases, with 13 bases sitting between them. The CDR3 is 14 amino acids. In DNA, the CDR3 is TGTGCCAGCAGTAGGGATCTCACCGACTATGGCTACACCTTC. It specifies CASSRDLTDYGYTF.

The chain links TRBV13 to TRBJ1-2, with 8 bases aligning to TRBD1. This CDR3 has 15 residues. CDR1 is PRHDT and CDR2 is FYEKMQ in the germline V gene (reference sequence). V shed 1 base and J 4 bases; nucleotides not matched to a gene: 5. This CDR3 reads CASSLEGQGSYGYTF. DNA of the CDR3: TGTGCCAGCAGCTTAGAAGGACAGGGAAGCTATGGCTACACCTTC.

The V and J genes are TRBV5-5 and TRBJ1-5; maybe TRBD1 (6 bases). The CDR3 runs to 15 residues. Trimming stripped 2 bases from V and 2 bases from J, with 11 bases between. Germline lookup yields CDR1 SGHKS and CDR2 YYEKEE (reference sequence). The CDR3: CASSLYRDGNQPQHF. In DNA form, the CDR3 reads TGTGCCAGCAGCTTATACAGGGATGGCAATCAGCCCCAGCATTTT.

CDR3 coding DNA: TGTGCCAGTTCTATGGGCAGCTCCTACGAGCAGTACTTC. Translating gives CASSMGSSYEQYF. This chain joins TRBV25-1 and TRBJ2-7; D unclear. V was pared by 9 bases and J by 0 bases, with 12 bases between. Germline V gene lookup returns CDR1 MGHDK and CDR2 SYGVNS. The CDR3 runs 13 residues.

The V call is TRBV18, the J call TRBJ1-5; no definite D call. CDR1 is KGHSH, CDR2 LQKENI, per germline. The CDR3 has 15 residues. Trimming took off 3 bases at V and 4 bases at J, with 13 bases between the two ends. CDR3 DNA sequence: TGTGCCAGCTCACCCCTCCGGGTGGGGAATCAGCCCCAGCATTTT. Translating it yields CASSPLRVGNQPQHF.

The gene calls are TRBV4-1 and TRBJ2-5; weak D call: TRBD2 (5 bases). Trimming cost V 1 base and J 2 bases, with 5 bases left between them. Germline loops: CDR1 MGHRA, CDR2 YSYEKL. There are 13 residues in the CDR3. CDR3 protein: CASSQGTQETQYF. The CDR3 DNA follows: TGCGCCAGCAGCCAAGGGACTCAAGAGACCCAGTACTTC.

The chain recombines TRBV7-8 with TRBJ2-7; D is unresolved. The length of the CDR3 is 11 residues. Germline CDR1 SGHVS, CDR2 FQNEAQ. Trimming shortened V by 5 bases and J by 1 base, and 3 bases separated the two germline ends. The chain's CDR3 is CASSESYEQYF. The CDR3 region has the DNA TGTGCCAGCAGCGAATCCTACGAGCAGTACTTC. Full variable domain (remainder filled in from reference TRBV7-8 and TRBJ2-7): GAGVSQSPRYKVAKRGQDVALRCDPISGHVSLFWYQQALGQGPEFLTYFQNEAQLDKSGLPSDRFFAERPEGSVSTLKIQRTQQEDSAVYLCASSESYEQYFGPGTRLTVT.

The chain recombines TRBV7-9 with TRBJ2-5, with TRBD1 identical over 10 bases. The V and J ends lost 1 base and 4 bases, in that order; junction bases with no gene match: 6. CDR1 is SEHNR, CDR2 FQNEAQ, per germline (reference sequence). The CDR3 runs 16 residues. The CDR3 nucleotides are TGTGCCAGCAGCTTAGGAGACAGGGGGCCCTCAGAGACCCAGTACTTC. Amino acids: CASSLGDRGPSETQYF.

This clone showed up just a few times. The chain combines TRBV28 with TRBJ2-7; D remains unclear. The length of the CDR3 is 11 residues. CDR1 MDHEN and CDR2 SYDVKM come from the germline V gene. Trimming stripped 10 bases from V and 4 bases from J, with 11 bases between. CDR3 coding DNA: TGTGCCACCACACTCGTATACGAGCAGTACTTC. Residues: CATTLVYEQYF.

This clone has more than one count but fewer than ten. The J gene is TRBJ2-7, the V gene TRBV7-9; D unclear. This CDR3 is built from 13 residues. Germline V gene data show CDR1 as SEHNR and CDR2 as FQNEAQ (reference sequence). Deletions cut 9 bases from V and 1 base from J, with 13 bases between. CDR3 in DNA: TGTGCCAGTTCGTGGCAGGTTTCCTACGAGCAGTACTTC. Protein sequence: CASSWQVSYEQYF.

V is TRBV5-1 and J is TRBJ2-1, with D tentatively TRBD2 (5 bases). The CDR3 runs to 13 residues. The V end was cut by 6 bases, the J end by 7 bases, with 14 bases between. Germline CDR1 SGHRS, CDR2 YFSETQ. CDR3 DNA: TGCGCCAGCACCCCGGGGTACGTAAATGAGCAGTTCTTC. Its protein product is CASTPGYVNEQFF.

The gene calls are TRBV5-4 and TRBJ2-3, with no clear D. The CDR3 is 12 residues long. V lost 4 bases, J lost 3 bases, and 6 bases lay in between. Germline V lookup: CDR1 SGHNT, CDR2 YYREEE (reference sequence). The CDR3, as DNA: TGTGCCAGCAGCATTAGAACAGATACGCAGTATTTT. Protein: CASSIRTDTQYF.

The chain carries TRBV6-5 and TRBJ1-5, with D perhaps TRBD1 (5 bases). There are 13 residues in the CDR3. V gave up 6 bases and J gave up 1 base, with 7 bases separating them. From germline, CDR1 is MNHEY and CDR2 SVGAGI. CDR3 protein: CASRRDSNQPQHF. The DNA of the CDR3 is TGTGCCAGCAGAAGGGACAGCAATCAGCCCCAGCATTTT.

This chain joins TRBV5-1 and TRBJ2-1, with a weak D call TRBD1 (6 bases). From germline, CDR1 is SGHRS and CDR2 YFSETQ. The CDR3 spans 15 residues. Trimming took off 7 bases at V and 7 bases at J, with 21 bases between the two ends. This CDR3 reads CASSARQGTRNEQFF. The CDR3 DNA sequence: TGCGCCAGCTCGGCACGTCAGGGGACGAGGAATGAGCAGTTCTTC.

This chain links TRBV18 with TRBJ1-6, with 10 bases lining up with TRBD1. This CDR3 has 13 residues. V shed 10 bases and J 10 bases; nucleotides not matched to a gene: 7. The germline V gene has CDR1 KGHSH and CDR2 LQKENI. Here the CDR3 DNA reads TGTGCCACAAAGGGACAGGGGAACTCACCCCTCCACTTT. Amino acids: CATKGQGNSPLHF.

This clone was recorded once. V usage is TRBV5-4 and J usage is TRBJ2-7; tentatively, D is TRBD1 (6 bases). V shed 4 bases and J shed 2 bases, with 13 bases lying between them. Germline-derived CDR1 and CDR2 are SGHNT and YYREEE (reference sequence). This CDR3 contains 14 residues. The CDR3 spells CASSRDPGAYEQYF. CDR3 nucleotide sequence: TGTGCCAGCAGCCGGGATCCAGGGGCCTACGAGCAGTACTTC.

This chain uses TRBV7-9 with TRBJ1-1; TRBD1 matches at 7 bases. J lost 4 bases, V lost 5 bases, and 7 bases had no gene match. This CDR3 has 14 amino acids. Germline V gene data show CDR1 as SEHNR and CDR2 as FQNEAQ (reference sequence). The CDR3 DNA reads TGTGCCAGCAGCCCAGGGGGGGGGCCCACTGAAGCTTTCTTT. This encodes CASSPGGGPTEAFF.

This clone occurred once. The CDR3 loop is CASSPPGVGTVYYEQYF. CDR3 nucleotide sequence: TGTGCCAGCTCACCACCTGGAGTCGGGACAGTCTACTACGAGCAGTACTTC. The chain recombines TRBV18 with TRBJ2-7; TRBD1 aligns across 7 bases. CDR1 and CDR2 from the germline V gene are KGHSH and LQKENI. Germline trimming cut 0 bases from V and 3 bases from J; bases unmatched to any gene: 11. This CDR3 is built from 17 residues.

V and J are TRBV29-1 and TRBJ2-7, with D unresolved. This CDR3 comprises 12 residues. Germline V lookup: CDR1 SQVTM, CDR2 ANQGSEA. Trimming pared 0 bases from V and 3 bases from J, leaving 6 bases between. CDR3 nucleotide sequence: TGCAGCGTTGAAGATAACAGCTACGAGCAGTACTTC. Its translation is CSVEDNSYEQYF.

This clone has more than one count but fewer than ten. This chain joins TRBV7-2 and TRBJ1-5, with 7 positions matching TRBD1. Looked up from germline, CDR1 is SGHTA and CDR2 is FQGNSA. The V gene end was trimmed by 3 bases and the J gene end by 0 bases; junction bases not matched to a gene: 5. CDR3 size: 16 residues. The CDR3 loop is CASSLTGQFSNQPQHF. The CDR3 DNA reads TGTGCCAGCAGCTTGACGGGACAGTTTAGCAATCAGCCCCAGCATTTT.

In DNA, the CDR3 is TGTGCCAGCAGCTTGGGGGTGAGGACTGAAGCTTTCTTT. As protein: CASSLGVRTEAFF. The chain couples TRBV7-2 to TRBJ1-1, with D possibly TRBD1 on 5 matching bases. Germline CDR1 is SGHTA and CDR2 is FQGNSA. The V gene lost 3 bases and the J gene lost 5 bases, with 10 bases spanning the gap. This CDR3 spans 13 amino acids.

The chain joins TRBV18 to TRBJ2-5; no reliable D call. Germline CDR1 reads KGHSH; CDR2 reads LQKENI. CDR3 length: 14 amino acids. Trimming removed 0 bases from V and 5 bases from J, with 10 bases in between. CDR3 sequence (DNA): TGTGCCAGCTCACCACCAACCCTTAGCGAGACCCAGTACTTC. This sequence encodes CASSPPTLSETQYF.

The chain joins TRBV5-4 to TRBJ1-2; D is unclear. V lost 4 bases, J lost 5 bases, and 12 bases lay in between. Germline CDR1 SGHNT, CDR2 YYREEE (reference sequence). The CDR3 has 13 amino acids. The chain's CDR3 is CASSPTDGYGYTF. CDR3 bases: TGTGCCAGCAGCCCTACCGACGGGTATGGCTACACCTTC.

The rearrangement uses TRBV7-9 and TRBJ1-6, with 8 bases that match TRBD1. The CDR3 totals 17 residues. Germline-derived CDR1 and CDR2 are SEHNR and FQNEAQ (reference sequence). V was clipped by 5 bases and J by 10 bases; unmatched bases: 16. The CDR3 DNA reads TGTGCCAGCAGCCCCTCCCGTTCGACAGGGGTGAGATCACCCCTCCACTTT. Translation gives CASSPSRSTGVRSPLHF. Using reference TRBV7-9 and TRBJ1-6 for the parts outside the CDR3, the full variable domain is DTGVSQNPRHKITKRGQNVTFRCDPISEHNRLYWYRQTLGQGPEFLTYFQNEAQLEKSRLLSDRFSAERPKGSFSTLEIQRTEQGDSAMYLCASSPSRSTGVRSPLHFGNGTRLTVT.

This clone has only a few counts. The genes are TRBV7-6 and TRBJ1-1; D not resolved. V dropped 2 bases and J dropped 5 bases, with 15 bases sitting between them. In germline, CDR1 is SGHVS, CDR2 FNYEAQ. The CDR3 runs 15 residues. The CDR3 sequence: CASSLRSAQTTEAFF. CDR3 DNA sequence: TGTGCCAGCAGCTTAAGGTCCGCCCAGACAACTGAAGCTTTCTTT.

The rearrangement joins TRBV5-1 to TRBJ2-2; 9 nucleotides align to TRBD1. The CDR3 covers 15 residues. Trimming cost V 4 bases and J 1 base; bases outside gene matches: 2. CDR1 and CDR2 from the germline V gene are SGHRS and YFSETQ. CDR3 region: CASSPDRGNTGELFF. CDR3 DNA sequence: TGCGCCAGCAGCCCGGACAGGGGGAACACCGGGGAGCTGTTTTTT.